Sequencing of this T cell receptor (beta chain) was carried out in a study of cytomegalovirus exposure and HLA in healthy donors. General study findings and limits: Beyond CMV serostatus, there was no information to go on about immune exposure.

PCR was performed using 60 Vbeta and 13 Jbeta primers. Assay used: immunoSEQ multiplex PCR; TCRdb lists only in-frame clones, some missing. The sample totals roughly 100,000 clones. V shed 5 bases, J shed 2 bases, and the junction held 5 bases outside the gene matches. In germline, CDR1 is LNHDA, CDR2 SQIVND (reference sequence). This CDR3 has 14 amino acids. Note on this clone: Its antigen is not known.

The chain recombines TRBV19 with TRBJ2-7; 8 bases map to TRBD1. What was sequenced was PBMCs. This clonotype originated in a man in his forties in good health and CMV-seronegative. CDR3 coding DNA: TGTGCCAGTAGTCCGGGGACAGGCGCCTACGAGCAGTACTTC. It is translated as CASSPGTGAYEQYF.